Following are 18 T cell receptor beta chains from one sample sequenced in a study of control samples from healthy donors and cancer patients (TCRdb year 2020). Library construction relied on the immunoSEQ multiplex PCR assay. In TCRdb, the immuneACCESS table is reduced to in-frame sequences with V and J assigned. These tables do not hold every clone; where another copy was compared, an unresolved V gene accounts for under half, and the others remain unexplained. The sample table shows 45,000 to 60,000 clones, and 80% are seen once. Roughly a tenth of the sample lies in the top ten. The sample comprised blood. These receptors all stem from a man aged 65 to 79 in good health.

This clone was detected once. CDR3 protein: CASTPTSGHEQFF. The CDR3, as DNA: TGTGCCAGCACCCCGACTAGCGGGCATGAGCAGTTCTTC. This chain connects TRBV28 to TRBJ2-1; 10 bases align to TRBD2. Trimming took 7 bases from V and 8 from J; bases not matched to a gene: 5. CDR1 and CDR2 from the germline V gene are MDHEN and SYDVKM. This CDR3 is built from 13 residues.

This sequence joins TRBV2 and TRBJ2-1; D gene uncertain. V was cut by 4 bases and J by 7 bases, with 5 bases left in between. Germline CDR1 and CDR2: SNHLY and FYNNEI. This CDR3 has 11 residues. The CDR3 DNA reads TGTGCCAGCAGTGGACCTAATGAGCAGTTCTTC. Translated, it gives CASSGPNEQFF. The variable domain in full, completed from reference TRBV2 and TRBJ2-1, reads EPEVTQTPSHQVTQMGQEVILRCVPISNHLYFYWYRQILGQKVEFLVSFYNNEISEKSEIFDDQFSVERPDGSNFTLKIRSTKLEDSAMYFCASSGPNEQFFGPGTRLTVL.

V and J are TRBV11-3 and TRBJ2-4; D tentatively fits TRBD1 or TRBD2 (5 bases each). V gave up 5 bases and J gave up 2 bases, with 7 bases separating them. Germline CDR1 SGHNT, CDR2 YENEEA. This CDR3 has 13 residues. The chain's CDR3 is CASSEGTKNIQYF. Written as DNA, the CDR3 is TGTGCCAGCAGCGAGGGGACCAAAAACATTCAGTACTTC.

The chain is built from TRBV2 and TRBJ1-3; D is ambiguous. This CDR3 contains 14 residues. Germline V gene sequence: CDR1 SNHLY, CDR2 FYNNEI. V was cut by 8 bases and J by 0 bases, with 11 bases left in between. CDR3 sequence (DNA): TGTGCCAGCTCGAGGTCCAGCTCTGGAAACACCATATATTTT. Translating gives CASSRSSSGNTIYF.

CDR3 sequence reads: CASSTGLNTGELFF. The CDR3 DNA sequence: TGTGCCAGCAGTACAGGGCTCAACACCGGGGAGCTGTTTTTT. The V gene is TRBV27, the J gene TRBJ2-2, with D perhaps TRBD1 (6 bases). This CDR3 is built from 14 residues. The germline V and J ends were trimmed by 5 bases and 2 bases, with 9 bases remaining between them. From germline, CDR1 is MNHEY and CDR2 SMNVEV (reference sequence).

This clone was seen a single time. The chain carries TRBV3-1 (or the pseudogene TRBV3-2) and TRBJ2-2; D may be TRBD2 (6 bases). Germline-derived CDR1 and CDR2 are LGHDT and YNNKEL (reference sequence). Trimming left V 4 bases short and J 3 bases short, with 18 bases between. The CDR3 consists of 17 residues. CDR3 loop: CASSRRSPGLHTGELFF. In DNA, the CDR3 is TGTGCCAGCAGCCGCCGTAGCCCGGGACTGCACACCGGGGAGCTGTTTTTT.

The rearrangement links TRBV19 to TRBJ1-5; 7 nucleotides match TRBD1. CDR1 is LNHDA and CDR2 is SQIVND in the germline V gene (reference sequence). The CDR3 extends over 20 amino acids. V dropped 7 bases and J dropped 7; count of bases not matched to a gene: 28. CDR3 residues: CASMKGPGTDHGSRRQPQHF. CDR3 in DNA: TGTGCCAGTATGAAGGGGCCAGGGACAGACCATGGGAGCAGGAGACAGCCCCAGCATTTT.

The chain links TRBV6-5 to TRBJ1-2; 9 bases fit TRBD1. The CDR3 is 16 residues long. The germline V gene has CDR1 MNHEY and CDR2 SVGAGI. After removal of 0 bases from V and 3 bases from J, the junction contained 5 bases not matched to a gene. The DNA of the CDR3 is TGTGCCAGCAGTTACTCCTGGACAGGGGACGACTATGGCTACACCTTC. It encodes CASSYSWTGDDYGYTF.

In its sample, this clone was seen once. The gene calls are TRBV28 and TRBJ2-5; a weak D match, TRBD2 (5 bases). V lost 3 bases, J lost 1 base, and 15 bases lay in between. The CDR3 is 16 residues long. CDR1 and CDR2 from the germline V gene are MDHEN and SYDVKM. This CDR3 reads CASSFGGSITQETQYF. In DNA form, the CDR3 reads TGTGCCAGCAGTTTCGGCGGGTCCATAACCCAAGAGACCCAGTACTTC.

The chain is built from TRBV11-3 and TRBJ1-5; perhaps TRBD1 as D (5 bases). V lost 3 bases, J lost 6 bases, and 9 bases lay in between. Germline CDR1 and CDR2: SGHNT and YENEEA. This CDR3 is built from 13 residues. CDR3 coding DNA: TGTGCCAGCAGCTTCGACAGTCGTCAGCCCCAGCATTTT. It encodes CASSFDSRQPQHF.

The CDR3 DNA sequence: TGTGCCAGCAGTGAAGTGTGGGGACAGGGGCAAAAGTCTGGAAACACCATATATTTT. Amino acid sequence: CASSEVWGQGQKSGNTIYF. The rearrangement joins TRBV6-1 to TRBJ1-3; 10 nucleotides match TRBD1. J gave up 1 base and V 1 base, and 10 bases lay outside the gene matches. Looked up from germline, CDR1 is MNHNS and CDR2 is SASEGT. This CDR3 contains 19 residues.

This clone was seen only once. The chain recombines TRBV7-9 with TRBJ2-7; 12 bases align to TRBD1. Germline V CDR1 and CDR2: SEHNR, FQNEAQ (reference sequence). This CDR3 contains 16 residues. J was trimmed by 5 bases and V by 5 bases; bases with no gene match: 10. CDR3 in amino acids: CASSRRIGTGGHEQYF. In DNA, the CDR3 is TGTGCCAGCAGCCGACGGATAGGGACAGGGGGCCACGAGCAGTACTTC.

The rearrangement uses TRBV27 and TRBJ2-7, with D perhaps TRBD2 (5 bases). This CDR3 spans 12 amino acids. The V and J ends lost 5 bases and 8 bases respectively, with 13 bases between them. Germline loops: CDR1 MNHEY, CDR2 SMNVEV (reference sequence). The CDR3 DNA reads TGTGCCAGCAGTCTCCCCTCGGGGAAGCAGTACTTC. It yields the protein CASSLPSGKQYF.

This clone was recorded once. V usage is TRBV5-5 and J usage is TRBJ1-4; TRBD1 might be the D (5 bases). The germline V gene has CDR1 SGHKS and CDR2 YYEKEE (reference sequence). Trimming cost V 0 bases and J 8 bases, with 14 bases left between them. CDR3 length equals 15 residues. The CDR3 DNA follows: TGTGCCAGCAGCTTGGCAGTAGGGACCGACGAAAAACTGTTTTTT. Its protein product is CASSLAVGTDEKLFF.

The chain has TRBV5-1 and TRBJ2-2; 8 bases are a match to TRBD1. V lost 7 bases and J lost 0; bases outside the gene matches: 11. Germline V gene lookup returns CDR1 SGHRS and CDR2 YFSETQ. The CDR3 loop spans 17 amino acids. CDR3 sequence reads: CASSQGARTANTGELFF. DNA of the CDR3: TGCGCCAGCTCGCAGGGGGCCCGGACCGCGAACACCGGGGAGCTGTTTTTT.

The chain combines TRBV10-2 with TRBJ2-1, with 10 bases lining up with TRBD2. V trimming: 7 bases; J trimming: 2 bases; junction bases outside the gene matches: 8. This CDR3 spans 16 amino acids. From germline, CDR1 is WSHSY and CDR2 SAAADI. CDR3: CASKDSGGWAYNEQFF. DNA of the CDR3: TGCGCCAGCAAGGATAGCGGGGGGTGGGCCTACAATGAGCAGTTCTTC.

This clone was seen a handful of times. This sequence joins TRBV3-1 (or the pseudogene TRBV3-2) and TRBJ2-1, with D maybe TRBD2 (5 bases). The CDR3 runs to 16 residues. Germline V gives CDR1 LGHDT, CDR2 YNNKEL (reference sequence). Trimming took off 3 bases at V and 0 bases at J, with 12 bases between the two ends. CDR3 DNA: TGTGCCAGCAGCCAGATCATAGGGAGCTCCTACAATGAGCAGTTCTTC. It is translated as CASSQIIGSSYNEQFF.

The rearrangement joins TRBV21-1 to TRBJ1-5; TRBD1 was called by the table and not checked on the DNA. TRBV21-1 is assigned pseudogene status. The CDR3 runs to 19 residues. The DNA of the CDR3 is TGTGCCAGCAGCATCCTTCCAGGGGGGGACAGGGGGCCGGATCAGCCCCAGCATTTT. It specifies CASSILPGGDRGPDQPQHF.